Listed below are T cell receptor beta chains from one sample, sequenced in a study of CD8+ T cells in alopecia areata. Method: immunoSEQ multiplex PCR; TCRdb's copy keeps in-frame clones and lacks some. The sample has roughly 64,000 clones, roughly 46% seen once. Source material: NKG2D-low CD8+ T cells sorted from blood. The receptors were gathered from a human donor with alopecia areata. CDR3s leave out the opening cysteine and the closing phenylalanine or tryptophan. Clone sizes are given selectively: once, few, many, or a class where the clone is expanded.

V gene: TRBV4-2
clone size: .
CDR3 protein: ASSQEASGSYEQY

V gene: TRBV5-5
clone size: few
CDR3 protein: ASSFGPVPSGELF

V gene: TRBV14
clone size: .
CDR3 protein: ASSQWGMNTEAF

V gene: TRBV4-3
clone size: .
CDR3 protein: ASSQFKGKTQY

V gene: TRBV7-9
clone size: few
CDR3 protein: ASSLAQGYNEQF

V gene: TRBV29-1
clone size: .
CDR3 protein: SVADWQGASNIQY

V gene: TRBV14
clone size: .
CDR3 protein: ASSLGTGVRYEQY

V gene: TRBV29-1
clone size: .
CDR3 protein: SVYFGGAAF

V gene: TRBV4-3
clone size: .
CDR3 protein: ASSQDQSGRWGADTQY

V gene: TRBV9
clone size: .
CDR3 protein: ASSVSGGNQPQH

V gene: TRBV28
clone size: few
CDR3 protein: ASSLWAAALHEQF

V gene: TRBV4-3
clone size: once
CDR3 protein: ASSQDPGNSPLH

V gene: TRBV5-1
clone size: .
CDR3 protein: ASSFTQGARNTEAF

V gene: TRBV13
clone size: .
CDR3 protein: ASSSRSGEYGYT

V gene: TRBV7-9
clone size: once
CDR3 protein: ASSLARDRGRGYT

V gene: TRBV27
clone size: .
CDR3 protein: ASCTRGSVFYEQY

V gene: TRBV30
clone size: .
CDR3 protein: AWVDSGEQY

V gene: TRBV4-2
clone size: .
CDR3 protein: ASSQDEDNEQF

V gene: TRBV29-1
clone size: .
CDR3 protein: STWTGTGNTIY

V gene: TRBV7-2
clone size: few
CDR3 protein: ASSPWTGVPSEQY

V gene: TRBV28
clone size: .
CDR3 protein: ASSPRGYYEQY

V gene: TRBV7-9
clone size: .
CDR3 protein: ASSGRDYEQY

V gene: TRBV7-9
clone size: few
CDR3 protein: ASSPPQGMNTEAF

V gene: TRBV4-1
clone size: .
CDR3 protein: ASSQDRARVGETQY

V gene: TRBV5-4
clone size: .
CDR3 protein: ASSGYTGELF

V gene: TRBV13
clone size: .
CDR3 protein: ASSSGPRDSYEQY

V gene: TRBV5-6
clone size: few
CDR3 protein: ASSSDALYRRGDTQY

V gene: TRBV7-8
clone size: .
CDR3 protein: ASSSQSRAGYNEQF

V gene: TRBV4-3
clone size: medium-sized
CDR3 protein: ASSQLIAGGPTDTQY

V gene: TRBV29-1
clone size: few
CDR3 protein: SVELTVSGEQY

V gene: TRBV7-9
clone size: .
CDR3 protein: ASRGYAFRGKAEAF

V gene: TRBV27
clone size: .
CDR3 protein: ASSPGQPYEQY